A selection of T cell receptor beta chains follows, all from one sample in a study of blood T cell repertoires in COVID-19. Measured with immunoSEQ multiplex PCR; TCRdb has only the in-frame clones, and not every one. The data contain around 200,000 clones, more than 80% of them singletons. The sequenced material came from PBMCs or T cells enriched from blood (not recorded which). The receptor source for this set is a woman in her 40s with acute COVID-19. Both conserved end residues are part of each CDR3. A D gene is named only where the DNA matches it firmly. Only some rows state a clone size, as once, few, many or a class for expanded clones.

>.|TRBJ1-2|TRBV7-9|.
TGTGCCAGCAGCTTGGTTGGACAGACCCGGGGCTACACCTTC
CASSLVGQTRGYTF
>.|TRBJ1-1|TRBV5-8|.
TGTGCCAGCCGGTCGAACACTGAAGCTTTCTTT
CASRSNTEAFF
>.|TRBJ1-6|TRBV4-3|.
TGCGCCAGCAGCCAGTCGGGGGGCAGGGATTCACCCCTCCACTTT
CASSQSGGRDSPLHF
>.|TRBJ1-5|TRBV11-2|.
TGTGCCAGCAGCCTGGCGGCGGGCCGGGGGCCCCAGCATTTT
CASSLAAGRGPQHF
>.|TRBJ1-1|TRBV19|few
TGTGCCAGTAGTACAGGGCCCGCGAACACTGAAGCTTTCTTT
CASSTGPANTEAFF
>.|TRBJ2-3|TRBV3-1/TRBV3-2|.
TGTGCCAGCAGCCGAGTTCCGGATACGCAGTATTTT
CASSRVPDTQYF
>TRBD2|TRBJ2-3|TRBV6-5|.
TGTGCCAGCAGTTACGGTACTAGCGGGGGGACAGATACGCAGTATTTT
CASSYGTSGGTDTQYF
>TRBD1|TRBJ1-2|TRBV27|once
TGTGCCAGCAGACGCACAGGGGGCGCGGAAGGCTACACCTTC
CASRRTGGAEGYTF
>.|TRBJ1-1|TRBV18|.
TGTGCCAGCTTAACACCCCCGTCTGAAGCTTTCTTT
CASLTPPSEAFF
>TRBD1|TRBJ1-2|TRBV7-9|.
TGTGCCAGCACCCGACGGGACAGGATGGACACCTTC
CASTRRDRMDTF
>TRBD2|TRBJ2-1|TRBV5-1|.
TGCGCCAGCAGCCAGGGACTAGCGGGGGGTTACAATGAGCAGTTCTTC
CASSQGLAGGYNEQFF
>.|TRBJ2-7|TRBV1|.
TGCACCAGCAGCCAAGGAAGTGGGGGGGGCTCCCCTTACGAGCAGTACTTC
CTSSQGSGGGSPYEQYF
>.|TRBJ1-1|TRBV5-6|.
TGTGCCAGCTTCCAGACGGGGGGTGGCACTGAAGCTTTCTTT
CASFQTGGGTEAFF
>TRBD1|TRBJ1-4|TRBV7-9|.
TGTGCCAGCAGGCCGACAGGGGGCGCCTCAACTAATGAAAAACTGTTTTTT
CASRPTGGASTNEKLFF
>TRBD2|TRBJ2-3|TRBV5-1|.
TGCGCCAGCAGACTAGCGGTGAGCACAGATACGCAGTATTTT
CASRLAVSTDTQYF
>TRBD1|TRBJ2-2|TRBV19|.
TGTGCCAGTAGTATAGATCTCGACGCAGATCGGGACAGGGTACATTGGGACACCGGGGAGCTGTTTTTT
CASSIDLDADRDRVHWDTGELFF
>.|TRBJ1-2|TRBV7-6|.
TGTGCCAGCAGTCTAAATCCGGCGGGGTATGGCTACACCTTC
CASSLNPAGYGYTF
>.|TRBJ1-5|TRBV24-1|.
TGTGCCACCAGTGATCCGGGGAGCAATCAGCCCCAGCATTTT
CATSDPGSNQPQHF
>TRBD2|TRBJ2-3|TRBV5-1|.
TGCGCCAGCAGCCTGACTAGCCTAGCGGGCGCAGATACGCAGTATTTT
CASSLTSLAGADTQYF
>TRBD1|TRBJ2-1|TRBV4-2|.
TGTGCCAGCAGCCCCCTGGGACAGGGGGCGGGAGGATACAATGAGCAGTTCTTC
CASSPLGQGAGGYNEQFF
>.|TRBJ1-2|TRBV14|few
TGTGCCAGCAGCCAAGACGCGGGAGTCAACTATGGCTACACCTTC
CASSQDAGVNYGYTF
>.|TRBJ1-2|TRBV4-1|few
TGCGCCAGCAGCCAAGATAGGTTTGCAGGGTCGGAGGGCTATGGCTACACCTTC
CASSQDRFAGSEGYGYTF
>.|TRBJ1-3|TRBV4-2|.
TGTGCCAGCAGCCAAGCAATCGGGCTAGCGGGAAACACCATATATTTT
CASSQAIGLAGNTIYF
>TRBD1|TRBJ1-5|TRBV2|.
TGTGCCAGCAGTGAATCCAGGGGGCTGCGTCAGCCCCAGCATTTT
CASSESRGLRQPQHF
>TRBD2|TRBJ2-3|TRBV30|.
TGTGCCTGGAGTCATGGACTAGCGGGCGAAGATACGCAGTATTTT
CAWSHGLAGEDTQYF
>.|TRBJ2-6|TRBV6-5|.
TGTGCCAGTACCCCGGGGGATGAGGCCAACGTCCTGACTTTC
CASTPGDEANVLTF
>TRBD1|TRBJ1-2|TRBV5-6|.
TGTGCCAGCAGCCCGGGGACAGGGGGCTCCCCTTATGGCTACACCTTC
CASSPGTGGSPYGYTF
>.|TRBJ1-5|TRBV10-3|.
TGTGCCATCAGTGTCATAGGGGAAGGTCAGCCCCAGCATTTT
CAISVIGEGQPQHF
>TRBD1|TRBJ2-3|TRBV29-1|.
TGCAGCGTTCCTCCTCCGGGACAGGGGGCGCGATATACGCAGTATTTT
CSVPPPGQGARYTQYF
>TRBD2|TRBJ2-1|TRBV14|once
TGTGCCAGCAGCCGCCCTAGCGGGAACGAGCAGTTCTTC
CASSRPSGNEQFF
>.|TRBJ1-2|TRBV18|.
TGTGCCAGCTCACCACCGTCCGTCAACTATGGCTACACCTTC
CASSPPSVNYGYTF
>.|TRBJ1-1|TRBV19|.
TGTGCCAGTAGTATTAACAGGGATATTGAAGCTTTCTTT
CASSINRDIEAFF
>.|TRBJ2-2|TRBV12-5|.
TGTGCTAGTGGTTTGGTACTACGCTCACAGGATATGGCCGGGGAGCTGTTTTTT
CASGLVLRSQDMAGELFF
>.|TRBJ2-2|TRBV3-1/TRBV3-2|.
.
CASSQAGGRRAGELFF
>TRBD1|TRBJ1-1|TRBV27|.
TGTGCCAGCAGTTTCGACAGGGCGAGAGAAGCTTTCTTT
CASSFDRAREAFF
>TRBD1|TRBJ1-4|TRBV11-2|.
TGTGCCAGCAGCGGTTGGGACAGGCGAAATGAAAAACTGTTTTTT
CASSGWDRRNEKLFF
>TRBD1|TRBJ1-2|TRBV7-2|.
TGTGCCAGCAGCCCGGGACAGGGGGCGTATGGCTACACCTTC
CASSPGQGAYGYTF
>.|TRBJ2-7|TRBV19|.
TGTGCCAGTAGTATAGTGGTAGAAGGGGGCGAGCAGTACTTC
CASSIVVEGGEQYF
>TRBD2|TRBJ2-2|TRBV7-3|.
TGTGCCAGCAGCTTAACGGGCGCTAGCGGGATTCACACCGGGGAGCTGTTTTTT
CASSLTGASGIHTGELFF
>.|TRBJ1-1|TRBV6-5|.
TGTGCCAGCAAGAGGGTGGTGGACACTGAAGCTTTCTTT
CASKRVVDTEAFF
>TRBD1|TRBJ1-1|TRBV5-8|.
TGTGCCAGCAGCTTGAGGGCGGACAGGGGAATCATGAACACTGAAGCTTTCTTT
CASSLRADRGIMNTEAFF
>.|TRBJ1-4|TRBV4-1|.
TGCGCCAGCAGCCTTCCAGGGTCCACTAATGAAAAACTGTTTTTT
CASSLPGSTNEKLFF
>.|TRBJ1-5|TRBV2|.
TGTGCCAGCAGTGGGGGGGGATGGGAAAATTCACAGCCCCAGCATTTT
CASSGGGWENSQPQHF
>TRBD1|TRBJ1-2|TRBV3-1/TRBV3-2|.
TGTGCCAGCAGCCCTGGGACAGGGAGGGTAGGCTACACCTTC
CASSPGTGRVGYTF
>.|TRBJ1-6|TRBV30|once
TGTGCCTGGAAACGGGATTCACCCCTCCACTTT
CAWKRDSPLHF
>.|TRBJ2-2|TRBV2|.
TGTGCCAGAGCTGGTCAGGGGAACACCGGGGAGCTGTTTTTT
CARAGQGNTGELFF
>TRBD1|TRBJ1-5|TRBV6-2/TRBV6-3|.
TGTGCCAGCAGTGACCGGGACAGGGGCTATCAGCCCCAGCATTTT
CASSDRDRGYQPQHF
>.|TRBJ2-7|TRBV6-2/TRBV6-3|.
TGTGCCAGCAGTTACTCGAAAAGACAGGACCCCTACGAGCAGTACTTC
CASSYSKRQDPYEQYF
>.|TRBJ1-2|TRBV15|once
TGTGCCACCAGCAGAGATCGGGGAGGGGGCTACACCTTC
CATSRDRGGGYTF